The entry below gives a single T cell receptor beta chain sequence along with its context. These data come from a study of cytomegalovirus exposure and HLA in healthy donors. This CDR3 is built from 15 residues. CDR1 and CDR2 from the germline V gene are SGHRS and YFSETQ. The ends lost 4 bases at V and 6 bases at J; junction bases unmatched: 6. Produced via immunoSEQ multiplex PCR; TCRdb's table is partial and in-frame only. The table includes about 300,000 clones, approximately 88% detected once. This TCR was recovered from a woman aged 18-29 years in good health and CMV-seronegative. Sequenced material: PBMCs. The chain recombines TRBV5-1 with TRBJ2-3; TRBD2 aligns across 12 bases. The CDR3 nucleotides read TGCGCCAGCAGCCTGACGACTAGCGGGAGTGATACGCAGTATTTT. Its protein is CASSLTTSGSDTQYF.